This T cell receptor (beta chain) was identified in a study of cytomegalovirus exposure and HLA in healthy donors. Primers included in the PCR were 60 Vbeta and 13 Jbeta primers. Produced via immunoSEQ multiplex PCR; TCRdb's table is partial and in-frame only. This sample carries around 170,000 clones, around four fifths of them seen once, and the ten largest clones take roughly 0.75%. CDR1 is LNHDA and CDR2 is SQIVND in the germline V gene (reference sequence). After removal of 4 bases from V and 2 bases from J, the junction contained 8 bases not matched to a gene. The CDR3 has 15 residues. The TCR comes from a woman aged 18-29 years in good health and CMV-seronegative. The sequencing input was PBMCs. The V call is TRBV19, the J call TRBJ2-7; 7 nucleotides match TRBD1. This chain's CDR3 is CASSNRDSRTYEQYF. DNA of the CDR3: TGTGCCAGTAGTAACCGGGACAGCCGAACCTACGAGCAGTACTTC.